This T cell receptor (beta chain) came from a study of blood T cell repertoires in COVID-19. Patients from Seattle were sampled longitudinally, starting during active infection. Some clones are missing from TCRdb's copy, which holds only in-frame ones; the method was immunoSEQ multiplex PCR. The sample lists approximately 330,000 clones, approximately 90% occurring once. V lost 4 bases to trimming and J lost 0 bases, with 17 bases between them. The CDR3 is 18 amino acids. Germline CDR1 reads SGDLS; CDR2 reads YYNGEE. This TCR came from a man aged 25 to 45 with COVID-19, enrolled during active disease. The chain has TRBV9 and TRBJ2-6, with D possibly being TRBD1 (5 bases). Sequencing was done on a sample of peripheral blood. CDR3 nucleotides: TGTGCCAGCAGCTCGTGGGGCAGGGAAAGCTCTGGGGCCAACGTCCTGACTTTC. This encodes CASSSWGRESSGANVLTF.